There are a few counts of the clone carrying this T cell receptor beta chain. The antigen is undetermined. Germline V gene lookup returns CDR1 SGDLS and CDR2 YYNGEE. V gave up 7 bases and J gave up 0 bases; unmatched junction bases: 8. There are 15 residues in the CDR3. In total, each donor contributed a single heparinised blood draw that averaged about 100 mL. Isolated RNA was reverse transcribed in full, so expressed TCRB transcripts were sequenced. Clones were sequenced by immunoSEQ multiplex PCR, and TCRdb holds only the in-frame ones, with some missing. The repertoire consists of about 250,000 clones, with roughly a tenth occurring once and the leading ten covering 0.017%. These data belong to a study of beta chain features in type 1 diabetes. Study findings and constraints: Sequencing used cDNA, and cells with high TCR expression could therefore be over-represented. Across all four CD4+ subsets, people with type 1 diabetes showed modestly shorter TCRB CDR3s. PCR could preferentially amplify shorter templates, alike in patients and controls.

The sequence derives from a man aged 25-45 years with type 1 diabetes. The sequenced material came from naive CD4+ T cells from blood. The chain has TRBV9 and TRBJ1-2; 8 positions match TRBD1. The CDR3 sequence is CASSSTGVANYGYTF. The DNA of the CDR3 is TGTGCCAGCTCTTCGACAGGGGTAGCTAACTATGGCTACACCTTC.